Shown below are 26 T cell receptor beta chains from a single sample sequenced in a study of vaccination and CD4 T cells after COVID-19. Antigens for these TCRs are unknown. Treatment reported: approximately 11-day PBMC culture with coronavirus spike peptide pools or control peptides (ViraFEST assay). Oncomine TCR Beta short-read sequencing was applied to DNA from cultured CD4+ T cells. TCRdb re-analysed the PCR reads in MiXCR, keeping a single row per CDR3 protein. The table records about 13,000 distinct CDR3 sequences, 79% of them present only once. Material for sequencing was CD4+ T cells from blood, cultured in vitro. The receptors derive from a human donor who had recovered from COVID-19.

This clonotype was observed once. The genes are TRBV20-1 and TRBJ1-2; 9 nucleotides line up with TRBD1. The CDR3 is 14 residues long. From germline, CDR1 is DFQATT and CDR2 SNEGSKA (reference sequence). The trim removed 5 bases at V and 7 bases at J, leaving 11 bases unmatched. The CDR3 DNA sequence: TGCAGTGCTCAAGGACAGGGGCAGATGGGTGGCTACACCTTC. Translating gives CSAQGQGQMGGYTF.

The V and J genes are TRBV30 and TRBJ1-2; tentative D call: TRBD1 (6 bases). The V end was cut by 4 bases, the J end by 4 bases, with 13 bases between. Germline CDR1 GTSNPN, CDR2 SVGIG (reference sequence). The CDR3 is made up of 13 amino acids. The CDR3 DNA reads as TGTGCCTGGATAGCAGGGGAGGGCTATGGCTACACCTTC. Residues: CAWIAGEGYGYTF.

The J gene is TRBJ2-2, the V gene TRBV6-1; possible D gene TRBD2, 6 bases. The CDR3 runs to 13 residues. Germline-derived CDR1 and CDR2 are MNHNS and SASEGT. V lost 6 bases and J 7 bases, leaving 12 bases between the germline ends. The CDR3 here is CASRDGGVGELFF. The CDR3, as DNA: TGTGCCAGCAGGGACGGAGGGGTCGGGGAGCTGTTTTTT.

This rearrangement joins TRBV19 to TRBJ1-5; perhaps TRBD1 as D (5 bases). Germline V CDR1 and CDR2: LNHDA, SQIVND (reference sequence). V was cut by 3 bases and J by 1 base, with 10 bases left in between. The CDR3 length is 15 residues. The CDR3 DNA sequence: TGTGCCAGTAGTATGGGTCGGGGCAGCAATCAGCCCCAGCATTTT. As protein: CASSMGRGSNQPQHF.

This rearrangement joins TRBV7-3 to TRBJ2-7, with D hard to call. Germline V CDR1 and CDR2: SGHTA, FQGTGA. V was clipped by 4 bases and J by 4 bases, with 5 bases between them. This CDR3 is 11 amino acids long. The CDR3 loop reads CASSSQYEQYF. The CDR3, as DNA: TGTGCCAGCAGCTCCCAATACGAGCAGTACTTC.

This chain's CDR3 is CASSLGGHLQETQYF. The CDR3 nucleotides are TGTGCCAGCAGCTTAGGGGGACACTTACAAGAGACCCAGTACTTC. The chain is built from TRBV11-3 and TRBJ2-5, with D possibly TRBD1 on 6 matching bases. This CDR3 spans 15 amino acids. CDR1 SGHNT and CDR2 YENEEA come from the germline V gene. V shed 1 base and J shed 2 bases, with 11 bases lying between them.

The chain employs TRBV9 and TRBJ2-1; 11 positions agree with TRBD2. The CDR3 loop spans 17 amino acids. The germline V gene encodes CDR1 SGDLS and CDR2 YYNGEE. J was trimmed by 4 bases and V by 3 bases; bases with no gene match: 9. The CDR3 loop is CASSAGTSGLYYNEQFF. DNA for the CDR3: TGTGCCAGCAGCGCGGGGACTAGCGGTCTTTATTACAATGAGCAGTTCTTC.

V gene TRBV7-9 combines with J gene TRBJ2-5; D gene uncertain. With 0 bases removed from V and 7 bases from J, the gap between germline ends came to 9 bases. The CDR3 contains 13 residues. Germline values: CDR1 SEHNR, CDR2 FQNEAQ (reference sequence). The CDR3, as DNA: TGTGCCAGCAGCTTAGCAGGGCTGGGGACCCAGTACTTC. This sequence encodes CASSLAGLGTQYF.

The rearrangement uses TRBV5-1 and TRBJ1-6, with a tentative D call TRBD1 (6 bases). This CDR3 contains 15 residues. V lost 4 bases, J lost 9 bases, and 17 bases lay in between. Per germline, CDR1 SGHRS and CDR2 YFSETQ. The CDR3: CASSVGQDRLSPLHF. DNA of the CDR3: TGCGCCAGCAGCGTAGGCCAAGACAGGCTTTCACCCCTCCACTTT.

V is TRBV20-1 and J is TRBJ2-7; the D gene is possibly TRBD2 (6 bases). V was cut by 5 bases and J by 6 bases, with 17 bases left in between. Germline CDR1 and CDR2: DFQATT and SNEGSKA (reference sequence). This CDR3 has 13 amino acids. The CDR3 bases are TGCAGTGCTCACCGGGACTCTGGACGCGAGCAGTACTTC. This encodes CSAHRDSGREQYF.

CDR3 in DNA: TGTGCCAGCAGTCAAACAGGGGGCTTTACCAATGAGCAGTTCTTC. Translation: CASSQTGGFTNEQFF. V gene TRBV12-3 or TRBV12-4 combines with J gene TRBJ2-1, with TRBD1 matching 9 bases. The CDR3 contains 15 residues. V lost 5 bases, J lost 6 bases, and 8 bases stayed unmatched.

Written as DNA, the CDR3 is TGTGCCAGCAGCATCGGGCGGGGTGGCAGAACGGTCGATCAGCCCCAGCATTTT. This codes for CASSIGRGGRTVDQPQHF. The gene calls are TRBV7-8 and TRBJ1-5; the D is unclear. V was clipped by 5 bases and J by 5 bases, with 25 bases between them. The CDR3 totals 18 residues. Germline values: CDR1 SGHVS, CDR2 FQNEAQ.

The rearrangement uses TRBV7-2 and TRBJ2-2; 12 bases line up with TRBD2. CDR1 and CDR2 (germline): SGHTA, FQGNSA. Trimming took 1 base from V and 5 from J; bases not matched to a gene: 5. The length of the CDR3 is 17 residues. The CDR3 loop reads CASSLVSSGRGTGELFF. CDR3 nucleotide sequence: TGTGCCAGCAGCTTAGTTTCTAGCGGGAGGGGAACCGGGGAGCTGTTTTTT.

This sequence joins TRBV2 and TRBJ2-2; 7 bases line up with TRBD1. The germline gives CDR1 SNHLY, CDR2 FYNNEI. V shed 8 bases and J 2 bases; nucleotides not matched to a gene: 5. The CDR3 has 14 residues. Written as DNA, the CDR3 is TGTGCCAGCGGTAGGGACAGTAACACCGGGGAGCTGTTTTTT. Translated, it gives CASGRDSNTGELFF.

By share of the sample, this clonotype is large (0.1 to 1%). The chain couples TRBV7-2 to TRBJ1-5, with D possibly being TRBD1 (6 bases). There are 15 residues in the CDR3. The V gene lost 2 bases and the J gene lost 7 bases, with 15 bases spanning the gap. Looked up from germline, CDR1 is SGHTA and CDR2 is FQGNSA. CDR3 nucleotides: TGTGCCAGCAGCTTATCGGGGGCGGTAAGGCAGCCCCAGCATTTT. Translating gives CASSLSGAVRQPQHF.

This sequence joins TRBV6-4 and TRBJ2-2; TRBD1 agrees at 9 bases. The CDR3 is 15 residues long. J lost 1 base, V lost 5 bases, and 2 bases had no gene match. From germline, CDR1 is MRHNA and CDR2 SNTAGT. The CDR3: CASSMGQGNTGELFF. The CDR3, as DNA: TGTGCCAGCAGTATGGGACAGGGGAACACCGGGGAGCTGTTTTTT.

The CDR3 region is CSASNVGGSADTQYF. The CDR3 DNA follows: TGCAGTGCTTCCAACGTCGGAGGGAGTGCAGATACGCAGTATTTT. V is TRBV20-1 and J is TRBJ2-3; D is possibly TRBD2 (6 bases). This CDR3 has 15 residues. Germline V gives CDR1 DFQATT, CDR2 SNEGSKA (reference sequence). Trimming removed 5 bases at V and 4 bases at J, with 19 bases between.

This sequence joins TRBV6-2 or TRBV6-3 and TRBJ2-3; 8 bases map to TRBD1. The length of the CDR3 is 17 residues. V gave up 4 bases and J gave up 0 bases; unmatched junction bases: 9. Germline V gene data show CDR1 as MNHEY and CDR2 as SVGEGT. DNA of the CDR3: TGTGCCAGCAGTTCTCCTCCGGGACAGGAGAGCACAGATACGCAGTATTTT. Protein sequence: CASSSPPGQESTDTQYF.

The chain recombines TRBV7-9 with TRBJ1-3, with TRBD1 as a possible D gene (5 bases). CDR3 size: 14 residues. Trimming stripped 5 bases from V and 5 bases from J, with 13 bases between. The germline gives CDR1 SEHNR, CDR2 FQNEAQ (reference sequence). CDR3 in amino acids: CASSQIRGRNTIYF. The CDR3 DNA follows: TGTGCCAGCAGCCAAATCCGGGGGAGAAACACCATATATTTT.

V and J are TRBV4-1 and TRBJ1-1; D gene uncertain. The CDR3 spans 15 residues. Germline CDR1 and CDR2: MGHRA and YSYEKL. V was shortened by 0 bases and J by 1 base, with 9 bases between the two germline ends. CDR3 in amino acids: CASSQDWAANTEAFF. Written as DNA, the CDR3 is TGCGCCAGCAGCCAAGATTGGGCAGCGAACACTGAAGCTTTCTTT.

The chain carries TRBV27 and TRBJ2-4; possibly TRBD2 for D (6 bases). Trimming shortened V by 5 bases and J by 0 bases, and 11 bases separated the two germline ends. The V gene's germline CDR1 is MNHEY and CDR2 SMNVEV (reference sequence). This CDR3 region has 15 residues. Written as DNA, the CDR3 is TGTGCCAGCAGTCAACCGGGACTAGCCAAAAACATTCAGTACTTC. Amino acid sequence: CASSQPGLAKNIQYF.

The chain has TRBV18 and TRBJ1-2; D is uncertain. This CDR3 region has 12 residues. Germline CDR1 reads KGHSH; CDR2 reads LQKENI. V was clipped by 3 bases and J by 8 bases, with 10 bases between them. CDR3 sequence reads: CASSPDDRGYTF. CDR3 nucleotides: TGTGCCAGCTCACCCGACGATAGGGGCTACACCTTC.

The chain joins TRBV10-2 to TRBJ2-7, with 9 bases lining up with TRBD2. CDR3 size: 15 residues. From germline, CDR1 is WSHSY and CDR2 SAAADI. Unmatched junction bases numbered 7, after V lost 4 bases and J lost 3 bases. The DNA of the CDR3 is TGCGCCAGCAGTGTAGGGCTAGCGGGAAACTACGAGCAGTACTTC. Translating gives CASSVGLAGNYEQYF.

The chain has TRBV12-3 or TRBV12-4 and TRBJ1-5; D may be TRBD1 (6 bases). This CDR3 spans 15 amino acids. Deletions cut 7 bases from V and 8 bases from J, with 21 bases between. CDR3 sequence (DNA): TGTGCCAGCACCTGGGGAGGGGGAAGTGGGGAGCCCCAGCATTTT. Its translation: CASTWGGGSGEPQHF.

V usage is TRBV7-9 and J usage is TRBJ2-1; D unresolved. In germline, CDR1 is SEHNR, CDR2 FQNEAQ (reference sequence). V dropped 0 bases and J dropped 5 bases, with 8 bases sitting between them. This CDR3 has 14 residues. This CDR3 reads CASSLAPGNNEQFF. CDR3 sequence (DNA): TGTGCCAGCAGCTTAGCTCCCGGCAACAATGAGCAGTTCTTC.

J is TRBJ2-7 and V is TRBV27; 7 bases map to TRBD2. Germline CDR1 and CDR2: MNHEY and SMNVEV (reference sequence). V lost 6 bases, J lost 4 bases, and 0 bases stayed unmatched. The CDR3 contains 11 residues. The CDR3 loop reads CASSGGYEQYF. The CDR3 region has the DNA TGTGCCAGCAGCGGGGGGTACGAGCAGTACTTC.